The 6 T cell receptor beta chains reported below all come from one sample, sequenced in a study of blood T cell repertoires in COVID-19. The data were produced by immunoSEQ multiplex PCR, yet TCRdb's version contains in-frame clones alone and is incomplete. The data contain roughly 320,000 clones, around 90% of them singletons. The sample was peripheral blood. All receptors derive from a woman in her 50s with COVID-19, enrolled during active disease.

The CDR3 region has the DNA TGTGCCAGCAGCCAAGATTGGCTAGCGGGAGGAGAGACCCAGTACTTC. Its translation: CASSQDWLAGGETQYF. The V gene is TRBV3-1 (or the pseudogene TRBV3-2), the J gene TRBJ2-5; 11 bases agree with TRBD2. Germline CDR1 and CDR2: LGHDT and YNNKEL (reference sequence). The CDR3 has 16 residues. After removal of 0 bases from V and 4 bases from J, the junction contained 4 bases not matched to a gene.

This rearrangement joins TRBV19 to TRBJ1-2, with 8 positions matching TRBD1. V lost 5 bases to trimming and J lost 7 bases; unmatched junction nucleotides: 12. Per germline, CDR1 LNHDA and CDR2 SQIVND (reference sequence). The CDR3 totals 15 residues. In nucleotides, the CDR3 is TGTGCCAGTAGTCCGGGACAGGTGACTTTTCCTGGCTACACCTTC. Its protein is CASSPGQVTFPGYTF.

V is TRBV2 and J is TRBJ1-2; no definite D call. Germline V gene lookup returns CDR1 SNHLY and CDR2 FYNNEI. V lost 7 bases, J lost 6 bases, and 6 bases lay in between. The CDR3 runs to 10 residues. The CDR3 sequence is CASTIDGYTF. The DNA of the CDR3 is TGTGCCAGCACAATAGATGGCTACACCTTC.

The V and J genes are TRBV5-8 and TRBJ2-1; D possibly corresponds to TRBD1 (6 bases). The ends were cut back, 0 bases at V and 6 bases at J, with 13 bases in the middle. Germline V gene sequence: CDR1 SGHTS, CDR2 YDEGEE. The CDR3 totals 15 residues. CDR3 protein: CASSLGWTVPNEQFF. Here the CDR3 DNA reads TGTGCCAGCAGCTTGGGGTGGACAGTGCCCAATGAGCAGTTCTTC.

This clone was seen only once. The chain uses TRBV6-2 or TRBV6-3 and TRBJ2-1, with 7 bases fitting TRBD2. V lost 2 bases and J lost 4; bases outside the gene matches: 8. This CDR3 is 16 amino acids long. The V gene's germline CDR1 is MNHEY and CDR2 SVGEGT. CDR3 amino acids: CASSYPAGEGYNEQFF. DNA of the CDR3: TGTGCCAGCAGTTACCCTGCGGGAGAGGGGTACAATGAGCAGTTCTTC.

The chain combines TRBV18 with TRBJ1-1; D remains unclear. V was shortened by 3 bases and J by 5 bases, with 16 bases between the two germline ends. This CDR3 contains 15 residues. Per germline, CDR1 KGHSH and CDR2 LQKENI. The CDR3 reads CASSPSQEGVTEAFF. Here the CDR3 DNA reads TGTGCCAGCTCACCCAGTCAGGAGGGAGTTACTGAAGCTTTCTTT.